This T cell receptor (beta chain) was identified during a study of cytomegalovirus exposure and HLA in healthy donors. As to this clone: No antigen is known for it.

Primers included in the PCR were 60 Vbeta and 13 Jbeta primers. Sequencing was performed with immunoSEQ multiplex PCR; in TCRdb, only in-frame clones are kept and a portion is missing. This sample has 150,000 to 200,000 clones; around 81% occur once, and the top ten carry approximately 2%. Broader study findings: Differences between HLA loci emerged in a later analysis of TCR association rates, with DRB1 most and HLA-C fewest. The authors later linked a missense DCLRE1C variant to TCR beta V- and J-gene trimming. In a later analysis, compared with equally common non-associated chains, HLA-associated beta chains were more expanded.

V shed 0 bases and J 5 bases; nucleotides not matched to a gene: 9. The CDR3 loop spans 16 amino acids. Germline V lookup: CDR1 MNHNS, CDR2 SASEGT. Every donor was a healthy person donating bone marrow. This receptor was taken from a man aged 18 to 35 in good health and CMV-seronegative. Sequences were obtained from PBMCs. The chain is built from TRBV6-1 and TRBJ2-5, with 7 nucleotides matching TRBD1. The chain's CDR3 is CASSEAVGGLGETQYF. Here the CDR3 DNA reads TGTGCCAGCAGTGAAGCGGTAGGGGGCCTTGGGGAGACCCAGTACTTC.